Listed below are T cell receptor beta chains from one sample, sequenced in a study of blood T cell repertoires in COVID-19. Sequenced by immunoSEQ multiplex PCR; TCRdb stores in-frame clones only, minus some. The table records about 49,000 clones, less than 90% of them present only once. What was sequenced was peripheral blood. The receptor source for this set is a human donor in a cohort sampled during active COVID-19. The CDR3 runs from the conserved cysteine through the conserved F or W. D genes are given only for firm matches. Only part of the rows carry a size: once, few, many, or a class if the clone is expanded.

D gene	V gene	clone size	J gene	CDR3 DNA	CDR3 protein
NA	TRBV7-3	NA	TRBJ2-1	TGTGCCAGCAGCTTAAGAAGAGGGGTCGGGGGTGACTCCTACAATGAGCAGTTCTTC	CASSLRRGVGGDSYNEQFF
TRBD1	TRBV7-6	NA	TRBJ2-2	TGTGCCAGCAGTCCAGGGGGCAGGGGCACCGGGGAGCTGTTTTTT	CASSPGGRGTGELFF
NA	TRBV15	medium-sized	TRBJ2-7	TGTGCCACCAGTTTCGGCAGGGCTTACGAGCAGTACTTC	CATSFGRAYEQYF
NA	TRBV7-2	NA	TRBJ2-1	TGTGCCAGCAGCTTAGGGTACAGGGCGAGAAATGAGCAGTTCTTC	CASSLGYRARNEQFF
NA	TRBV7-9	once	TRBJ1-2	TGTGCCAGCAGCCTGGAAATCGGACAGTTTGGAATCTATGGCTACACCTTC	CASSLEIGQFGIYGYTF
NA	TRBV5-1	NA	TRBJ1-1	TGCGCCAGTAGACAGGAGACTGAAGCTTTCTTT	CASRQETEAFF
NA	TRBV3-1/TRBV3-2	NA	TRBJ1-6	TGTGCCAGCAGCCAAGGGGGCAAAAATTCACCCCTCCACTTT	CASSQGGKNSPLHF
NA	TRBV28	NA	TRBJ1-6	TGTGCCAGCAGCATTCTGGCAGGGGTTTCACCCCTCCACTTT	CASSILAGVSPLHF
NA	TRBV27	once	TRBJ1-2	TGTGCCAGCAGTTTAAAGGGACAAGGCTATGGCTACACCTTC	CASSLKGQGYGYTF
NA	TRBV7-2	NA	TRBJ1-2	TGTGCCAGCAGCTTAGTGGGCACAAAGACTAACTATGGCTACACCTTC	CASSLVGTKTNYGYTF
NA	TRBV5-1	NA	TRBJ1-1	TGCGCCAGCAGCGCAGGGGTCCGGCTGAACACTGAAGCTTTCTTT	CASSAGVRLNTEAFF
NA	TRBV14	NA	TRBJ2-3	TGTGCCAGCAGCCAAGAGACAACGAGCACAGATACGCAGTATTTT	CASSQETTSTDTQYF
TRBD1	TRBV5-6	NA	TRBJ2-7	TGTGCCAGCAGCCCATTGGGGACAGGGAAGTCCTACGAGCAGTACTTC	CASSPLGTGKSYEQYF
NA	TRBV18	NA	TRBJ1-5	TGTGCCAGCTCACCTGGGCCCCCGGGACACAATCAGCCCCAGCATTTT	CASSPGPPGHNQPQHF